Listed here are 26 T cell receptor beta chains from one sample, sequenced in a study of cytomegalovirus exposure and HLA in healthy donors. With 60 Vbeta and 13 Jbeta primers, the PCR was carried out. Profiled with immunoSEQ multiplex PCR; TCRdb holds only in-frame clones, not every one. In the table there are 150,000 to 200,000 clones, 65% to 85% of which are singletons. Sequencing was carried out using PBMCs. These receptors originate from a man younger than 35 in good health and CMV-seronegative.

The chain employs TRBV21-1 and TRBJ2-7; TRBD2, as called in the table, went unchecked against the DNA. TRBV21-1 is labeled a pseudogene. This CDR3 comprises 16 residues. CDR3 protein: CARRCGEEGLSYEQYF. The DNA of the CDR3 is TGTGCCAGAAGATGCGGGGAAGAAGGACTGAGCTACGAGCAGTACTTC.

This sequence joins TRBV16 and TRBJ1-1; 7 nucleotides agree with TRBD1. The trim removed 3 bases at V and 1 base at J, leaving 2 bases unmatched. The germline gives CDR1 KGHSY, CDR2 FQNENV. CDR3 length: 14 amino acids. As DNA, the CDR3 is TGTGCCAGCAGCCAGCGACAGGGGAACACTGAAGCTTTCTTT. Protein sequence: CASSQRQGNTEAFF. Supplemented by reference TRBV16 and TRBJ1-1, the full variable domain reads GEEVAQTPKHLVRGEGQKAKLYCAPIKGHSYVFWYQQVLKNEFKFLISFQNENVFDETGMPKERFSAKCLPNSPCSLEIQATKLEDSAVYFCASSQRQGNTEAFFGQGTRLTVV.

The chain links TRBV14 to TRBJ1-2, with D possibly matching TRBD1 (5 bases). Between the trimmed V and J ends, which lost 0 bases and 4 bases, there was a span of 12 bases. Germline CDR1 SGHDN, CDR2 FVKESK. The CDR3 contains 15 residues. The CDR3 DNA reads TGTGCCAGCAGCCAAGATGCCAGGGTCGGCTATGGCTACACCTTC. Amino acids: CASSQDARVGYGYTF. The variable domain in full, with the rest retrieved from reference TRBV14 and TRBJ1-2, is EAGVTQFPSHSVIEKGQTVTLRCDPISGHDNLYWYRRVMGKEIKFLLHFVKESKQDESGMPNNRFLAERTGGTYSTLKVQPAELEDSGVYFCASSQDARVGYGYTFGSGTRLTVV.

In DNA, the CDR3 is TGTGCCAGCAGCTTAGACTCGGGCAGGGTACCTTCACCCCTCCACTTT. Its protein is CASSLDSGRVPSPLHF. The chain is built from TRBV7-2 and TRBJ1-6; perhaps TRBD1 as D (5 bases). The CDR3 contains 16 residues. CDR1 is SGHTA, CDR2 FQGNSA, per germline. V was cut by 1 base and J by 9 bases, with 16 bases left in between.

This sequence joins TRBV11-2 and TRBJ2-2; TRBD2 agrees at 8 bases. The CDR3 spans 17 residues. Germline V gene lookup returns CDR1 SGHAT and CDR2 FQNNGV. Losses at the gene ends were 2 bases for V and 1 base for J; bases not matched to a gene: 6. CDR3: CASSLRRAGGNTGELFF. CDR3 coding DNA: TGTGCCAGCAGCTTACGGAGGGCGGGGGGGAACACCGGGGAGCTGTTTTTT. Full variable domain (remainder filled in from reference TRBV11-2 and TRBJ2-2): EAGVAQSPRYKIIEKRQSVAFWCNPISGHATLYWYQQILGQGPKLLIQFQNNGVVDDSQLPKDRFSAERLKGVDSTLKIQPAKLEDSAVYLCASSLRRAGGNTGELFFGEGSRLTVL.

CDR3 coding DNA: TGTGCCAGTAACGCCGGGACTAGCAATGAGCAGTTCTTC. This gives the protein CASNAGTSNEQFF. The chain combines TRBV7-3 with TRBJ2-1, with 8 bases matching TRBD2. CDR3 length equals 13 residues. V shed 9 bases, J shed 6 bases, and the junction held 7 bases outside the gene matches. Germline assignment: CDR1 SGHTA and CDR2 FQGTGA.

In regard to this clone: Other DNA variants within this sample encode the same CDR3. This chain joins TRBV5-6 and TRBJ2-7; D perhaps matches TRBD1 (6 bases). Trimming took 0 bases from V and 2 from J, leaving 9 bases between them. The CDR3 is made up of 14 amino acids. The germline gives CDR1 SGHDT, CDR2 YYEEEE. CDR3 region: CASSLAGVPYEQYF. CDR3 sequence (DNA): TGTGCCAGCAGCTTGGCAGGGGTTCCCTACGAGCAGTACTTC.

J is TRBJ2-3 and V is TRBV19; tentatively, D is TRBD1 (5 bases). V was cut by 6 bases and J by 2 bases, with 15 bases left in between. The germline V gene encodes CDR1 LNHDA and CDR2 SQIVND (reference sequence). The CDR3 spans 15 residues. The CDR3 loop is CASSTQGAHTDTQYF. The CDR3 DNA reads TGTGCCAGTAGCACGCAAGGGGCCCACACAGATACGCAGTATTTT. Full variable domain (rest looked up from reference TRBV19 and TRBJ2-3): DGGITQSPKYLFRKEGQNVTLSCEQNLNHDAMYWYRQDPGQGLRLIYYSQIVNDFQKGDIAEGYSVSREKKESFPLTVTSAQKNPTAFYLCASSTQGAHTDTQYFGPGTRLTVL.

The CDR3 DNA follows: TGTGCCAGCAGCCCCCGGACAGGGAGAGGCAATCAGCCCCAGCATTTT. It codes for CASSPRTGRGNQPQHF. The V call is TRBV21-1, the J call TRBJ1-5; TRBD1, the table's D call, was not compared with the DNA. TRBV21-1 has pseudogene status. This CDR3 contains 16 residues.

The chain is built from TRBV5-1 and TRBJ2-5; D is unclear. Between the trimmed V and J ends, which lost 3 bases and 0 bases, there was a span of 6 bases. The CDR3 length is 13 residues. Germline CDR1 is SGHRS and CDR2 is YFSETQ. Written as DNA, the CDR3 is TGCGCCAGCAGCTCCCCGTACCAAGAGACCCAGTACTTC. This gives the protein CASSSPYQETQYF.

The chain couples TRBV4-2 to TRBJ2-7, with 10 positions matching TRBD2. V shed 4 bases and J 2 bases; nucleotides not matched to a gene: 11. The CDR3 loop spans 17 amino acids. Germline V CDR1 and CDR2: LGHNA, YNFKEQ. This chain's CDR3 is CASSLQAASGSAYEQYF. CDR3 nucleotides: TGTGCCAGCAGCCTCCAGGCCGCTAGCGGGAGTGCCTACGAGCAGTACTTC.

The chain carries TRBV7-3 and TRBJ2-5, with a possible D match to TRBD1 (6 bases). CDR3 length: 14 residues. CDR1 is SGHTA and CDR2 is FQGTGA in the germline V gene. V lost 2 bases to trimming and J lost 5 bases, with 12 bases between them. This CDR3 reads CASSLSGVMETQYF. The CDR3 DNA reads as TGTGCCAGCAGCTTATCAGGGGTAATGGAGACCCAGTACTTC. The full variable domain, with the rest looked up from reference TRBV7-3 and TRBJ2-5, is GAGVSQTPSNKVTEKGKYVELRCDPISGHTALYWYRQSLGQGPEFLIYFQGTGAADDSGLPNDRFFAVRPEGSVSTLKIQRTERGDSAVYLCASSLSGVMETQYFGPGTRLLVL.

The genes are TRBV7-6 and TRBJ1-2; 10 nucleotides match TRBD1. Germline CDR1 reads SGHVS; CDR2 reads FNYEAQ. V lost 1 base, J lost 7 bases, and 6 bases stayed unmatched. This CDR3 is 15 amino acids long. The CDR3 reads CASSLDSGTGVGYTF. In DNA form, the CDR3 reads TGTGCCAGCAGCTTAGACTCGGGGACAGGGGTTGGCTACACCTTC.

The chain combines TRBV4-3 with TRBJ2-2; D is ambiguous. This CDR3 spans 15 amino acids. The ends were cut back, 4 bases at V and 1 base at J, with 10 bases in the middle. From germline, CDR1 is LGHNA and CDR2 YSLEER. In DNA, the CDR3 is TGCGCCAGCAGCCGAGCGCGGCGGAACACCGGGGAGCTGTTTTTT. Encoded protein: CASSRARRNTGELFF.

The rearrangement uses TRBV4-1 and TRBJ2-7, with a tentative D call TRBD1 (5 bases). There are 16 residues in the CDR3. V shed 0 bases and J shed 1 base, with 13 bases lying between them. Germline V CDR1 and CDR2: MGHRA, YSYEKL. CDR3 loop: CASSQEAGAGSYEQYF. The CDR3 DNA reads TGCGCCAGCAGCCAAGAAGCTGGGGCAGGGTCCTACGAGCAGTACTTC.

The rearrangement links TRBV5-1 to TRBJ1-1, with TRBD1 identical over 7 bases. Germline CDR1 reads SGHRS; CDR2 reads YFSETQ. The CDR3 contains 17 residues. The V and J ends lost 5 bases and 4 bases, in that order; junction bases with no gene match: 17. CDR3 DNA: TGCGCCAGCAGACAAGGGACAGAGGACGCTTGGGTCACTGAAGCTTTCTTT. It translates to CASRQGTEDAWVTEAFF.

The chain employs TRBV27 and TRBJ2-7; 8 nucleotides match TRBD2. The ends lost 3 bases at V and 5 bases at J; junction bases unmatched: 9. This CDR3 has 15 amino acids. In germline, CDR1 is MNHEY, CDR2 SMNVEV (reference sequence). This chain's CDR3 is CASSLGTGGPHEQYF. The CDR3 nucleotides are TGTGCCAGCAGTTTGGGTACGGGAGGGCCCCACGAGCAGTACTTC.

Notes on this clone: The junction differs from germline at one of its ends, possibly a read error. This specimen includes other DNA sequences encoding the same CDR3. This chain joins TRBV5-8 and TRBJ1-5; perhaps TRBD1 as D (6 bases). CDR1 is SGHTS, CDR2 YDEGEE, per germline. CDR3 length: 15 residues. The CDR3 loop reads CASSSRGLSNQPQHF. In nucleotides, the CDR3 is TGTGCCAGCAGCTCCAGGGGTTTGAGCAATCAGCCCCAACATTTT.

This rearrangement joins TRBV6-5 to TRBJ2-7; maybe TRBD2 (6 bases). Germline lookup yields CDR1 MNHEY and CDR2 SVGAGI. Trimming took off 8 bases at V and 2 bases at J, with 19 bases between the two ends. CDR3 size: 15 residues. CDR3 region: CASSKGRRLTYEQYF. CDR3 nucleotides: TGTGCCAGCTCTAAAGGGAGGAGGCTGACCTACGAGCAGTACTTC.

Here the CDR3 reads CASSMGTGGGQPQHF. The CDR3 DNA reads as TGTGCCAGTAGTATGGGGACAGGGGGCGGTCAGCCCCAGCATTTT. V gene TRBV19 combines with J gene TRBJ1-5; TRBD1 agrees at 12 bases. Germline CDR1 and CDR2: LNHDA and SQIVND (reference sequence). Germline trimming cut 3 bases from V and 6 bases from J; bases unmatched to any gene: 3. The CDR3 is 15 residues long.

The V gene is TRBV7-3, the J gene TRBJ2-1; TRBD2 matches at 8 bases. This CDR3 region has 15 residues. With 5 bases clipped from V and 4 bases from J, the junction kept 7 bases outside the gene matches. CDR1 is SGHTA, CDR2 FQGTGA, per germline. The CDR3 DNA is TGTGCCAGCAGCCCGACCGGGACTAGTTACAATGAGCAGTTCTTC. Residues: CASSPTGTSYNEQFF.

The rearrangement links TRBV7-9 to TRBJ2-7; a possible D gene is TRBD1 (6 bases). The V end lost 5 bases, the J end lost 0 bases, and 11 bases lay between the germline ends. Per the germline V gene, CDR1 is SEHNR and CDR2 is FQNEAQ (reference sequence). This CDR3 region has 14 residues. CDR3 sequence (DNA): TGTGCCAGCAGCCCACCGGACAGCTCCTACGAGCAGTACTTC. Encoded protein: CASSPPDSSYEQYF.

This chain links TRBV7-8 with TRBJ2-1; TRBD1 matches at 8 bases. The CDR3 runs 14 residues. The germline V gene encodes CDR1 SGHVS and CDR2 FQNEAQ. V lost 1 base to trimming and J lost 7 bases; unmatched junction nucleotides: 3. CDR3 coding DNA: TGTGCCAGCAGCTTAGAAGGACAGGGTAATGAGCAGTTCTTC. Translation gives CASSLEGQGNEQFF. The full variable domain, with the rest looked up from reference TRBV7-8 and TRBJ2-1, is GAGVSQSPRYKVAKRGQDVALRCDPISGHVSLFWYQQALGQGPEFLTYFQNEAQLDKSGLPSDRFFAERPEGSVSTLKIQRTQQEDSAVYLCASSLEGQGNEQFFGPGTRLTVL.

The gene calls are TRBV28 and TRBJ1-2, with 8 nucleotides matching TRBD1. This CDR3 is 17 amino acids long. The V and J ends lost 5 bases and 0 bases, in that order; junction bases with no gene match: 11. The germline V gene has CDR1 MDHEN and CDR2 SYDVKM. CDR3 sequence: CASSTFRDRSANYGYTF. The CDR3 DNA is TGTGCCAGCAGTACATTCCGGGACAGGTCAGCTAACTATGGCTACACCTTC.

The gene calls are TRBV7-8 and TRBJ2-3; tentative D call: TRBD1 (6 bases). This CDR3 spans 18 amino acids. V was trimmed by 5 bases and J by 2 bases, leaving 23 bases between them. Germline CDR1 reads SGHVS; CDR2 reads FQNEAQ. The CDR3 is CASSPLIVTGTATDTQYF. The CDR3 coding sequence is TGTGCCAGCAGCCCCCTGATTGTGACAGGAACGGCCACAGATACGCAGTATTTT.

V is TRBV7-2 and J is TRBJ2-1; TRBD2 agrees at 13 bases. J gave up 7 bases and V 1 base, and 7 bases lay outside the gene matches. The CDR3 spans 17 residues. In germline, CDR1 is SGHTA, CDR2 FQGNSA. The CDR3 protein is CASSLVGTSGGVNEQFF. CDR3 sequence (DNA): TGTGCCAGCAGCTTAGTGGGAACTAGCGGGGGGGTAAATGAGCAGTTCTTC.